A single sample is the source of the 29 T cell receptor beta chains below, sequenced in a study of spatial heterogeneity in lung cancer. Time point meaning: blood at routine non-recurrence follow-up after resection. One entry per CDR3 protein results from TCRdb running MiXCR on the 5' RACE reads. The sample includes around 98,000 distinct CDR3 sequences, roughly a fifth of them seen just once. The starting material was PBMCs, obtained at follow-up. These receptors came from a male donor with early-stage non-small cell lung cancer.

The V and J genes are TRBV20-1 and TRBJ1-4; D may be TRBD1 (6 bases). CDR3 size: 17 residues. The germline gives CDR1 DFQATT, CDR2 SNEGSKA (reference sequence). Trimming left V 6 bases short and J 0 bases short, with 20 bases between. CDR3 DNA sequence: TGCAGTGCAAAGACAGGAGGGGCGACAGCAACTAATGAAAAACTGTTTTTT. It is translated as CSAKTGGATATNEKLFF.

The CDR3: CASSAGGQAFF. The CDR3 region has the DNA TGCGCCAGCAGTGCGGGAGGGCAAGCTTTCTTT. The V call is TRBV10-1, the J call TRBJ1-1; D not resolved. The CDR3 runs 11 residues. V was cut by 4 bases and J by 9 bases, with 9 bases left in between. Per germline, CDR1 WNHNN and CDR2 SYGVQD (reference sequence).

In the case of this clonotype: One junction end does not reproduce the germline sequence, and a read error may be involved. The chain combines TRBV20-1 with TRBJ2-1; 11 nucleotides agree with TRBD2. There are 13 residues in the CDR3. Germline CDR1 is DFQATT and CDR2 is SNEGSKA (reference sequence). CDR3 sequence (DNA): TGCAGTGCTAGACCCGGGTTAGCGGGGGGGCCGATCTTC. Protein: CSARPGLAGGPIF.

The chain is built from TRBV1 and TRBJ2-2. TRBV1 is annotated as a pseudogene. The CDR3 runs to 13 residues. CDR3 loop: CTSSQDSTGELFF. The CDR3 DNA reads TGCACCAGCAGCCAAGATAGCACCGGGGAGCTGTTTTTT.

This clonotype was detected many times. This chain connects TRBV27 to TRBJ2-2, with 10 bases identical to TRBD1. V lost 3 bases to trimming and J lost 7 bases; unmatched junction nucleotides: 5. The CDR3 sequence is 15 residues long. Germline V lookup: CDR1 MNHEY, CDR2 SMNVEV (reference sequence). DNA for the CDR3: TGTGCCAGCAGTTTCGGGACAGGGGCCGGCGGGGAGCTGTTTTTT. The encoded protein is CASSFGTGAGGELFF.

This clonotype appeared a few times. This rearrangement joins TRBV11-2 to TRBJ2-7, with 15 bases fitting TRBD2. The ends lost 4 bases at V and 6 bases at J; junction bases unmatched: 7. The CDR3 is 16 amino acids. CDR1 and CDR2 (germline): SGHAT, FQNNGV. The CDR3 loop reads CASSSRTGLAGGEQYF. CDR3 in DNA: TGTGCCAGCAGCTCTCGCACGGGACTAGCGGGAGGCGAGCAGTACTTC.

The chain carries TRBV19 and TRBJ2-2, with D possibly called TRBD1 or TRBD2 (5 bases each). From germline, CDR1 is LNHDA and CDR2 SQIVND (reference sequence). The CDR3 length is 13 residues. V lost 10 bases to trimming and J lost 6 bases, with 15 bases between them. The CDR3 coding sequence is TGTGCCACCCGGGACCGTAAATCCGGGGAGCTGTTTTTT. This sequence encodes CATRDRKSGELFF. The variable domain in full, with the rest retrieved from reference TRBV19 and TRBJ2-2, is DGGITQSPKYLFRKEGQNVTLSCEQNLNHDAMYWYRQDPGQGLRLIYYSQIVNDFQKGDIAEGYSVSREKKESFPLTVTSAQKNPTAFYLCATRDRKSGELFFGEGSRLTVL.

This clonotype was observed a few times. CDR3 protein: CASSPPGARNTEAFF. The CDR3 DNA follows: TGTGCCAGCAGCCCGCCGGGGGCGCGAAACACTGAAGCTTTCTTT. The V gene is TRBV27, the J gene TRBJ1-1; D possibly corresponds to TRBD1 (6 bases). The CDR3 sequence is 15 residues long. Germline V CDR1 and CDR2: MNHEY, SMNVEV (reference sequence). Trimming pared 6 bases from V and 2 bases from J, leaving 16 bases between.

This clonotype was detected only a few times. V gene TRBV4-1 combines with J gene TRBJ2-7; 9 bases are a match to TRBD1. V trimming: 3 bases; J trimming: 9 bases; junction bases outside the gene matches: 12. Germline lookup yields CDR1 MGHRA and CDR2 YSYEKL. The CDR3 runs 15 residues. CDR3 in amino acids: CASSHPGQGSFGQYF. The DNA of the CDR3 is TGCGCCAGCAGCCACCCGGGACAGGGTTCTTTCGGGCAGTACTTC.

The chain joins TRBV5-1 to TRBJ1-6; 9 bases are shared with TRBD1. The V and J ends lost 3 bases and 10 bases, in that order; junction bases with no gene match: 5. In germline, CDR1 is SGHRS, CDR2 YFSETQ. There are 14 residues in the CDR3. The CDR3 nucleotides read TGCGCCAGCAGCTCACAGGGGGCCTTATCACCCCTCCACTTT. Protein: CASSSQGALSPLHF.

This clonotype was seen a few times. This chain connects TRBV20-1 to TRBJ1-5, with D unclear. Deletions cut 6 bases from V and 6 bases from J, with 24 bases between. Germline assignment: CDR1 DFQATT and CDR2 SNEGSKA (reference sequence). The CDR3 contains 16 residues. As DNA, the CDR3 is TGCAGTGCGACCTCCGAAGGGCAGGCGGCGGGTCAGCCCCAGCATTTT. This gives the protein CSATSEGQAAGQPQHF.

This clonotype was counted a few times. The rearrangement joins TRBV20-1 to TRBJ2-3; 10 bases agree with TRBD2. After removal of 0 bases from V and 1 base from J, the junction contained 4 bases not matched to a gene. Germline V gene data show CDR1 as DFQATT and CDR2 as SNEGSKA (reference sequence). This CDR3 has 16 residues. The CDR3 protein is CSARDGGTSGTDTQYF. CDR3 in DNA: TGCAGTGCTAGAGATGGGGGGACTAGCGGCACAGATACGCAGTATTTT.

About this clonotype itself: One end of the junction does not line up with germline, which may come from a read error. The chain combines TRBV7-2 with TRBJ1-5, with D uncertain. Germline CDR1 SGHTA, CDR2 FQGNSA. The CDR3 covers 15 residues. Written as DNA, the CDR3 is TGTGCCGGCAGCTTAGTAGTGGCAGACAATCAGCCCCAGCATTTT. This gives the protein CAGSLVVADNQPQHF.

V and J are TRBV20-1 and TRBJ2-1; 10 nucleotides line up with TRBD2. V lost 2 bases, J lost 0 bases, and 7 bases stayed unmatched. This CDR3 has 17 residues. Germline lookup yields CDR1 DFQATT and CDR2 SNEGSKA (reference sequence). The CDR3 protein is CSARRASGRISYNEQFF. DNA of the CDR3: TGCAGTGCTAGAAGGGCTAGCGGGAGAATCTCCTACAATGAGCAGTTCTTC.

This clonotype was observed a handful of times. The V gene is TRBV19, the J gene TRBJ1-5; D perhaps matches TRBD1 (6 bases). Germline loops: CDR1 LNHDA, CDR2 SQIVND (reference sequence). The CDR3 covers 15 residues. Trimming removed 3 bases at V and 0 bases at J, with 9 bases between. The CDR3 is CASSMGHHSNQPQHF. The CDR3 DNA reads TGTGCCAGTAGTATGGGACACCATAGCAATCAGCCCCAGCATTTT.

This clonotype was recorded a few times. The rearrangement uses TRBV20-1 and TRBJ1-2; D is undetermined. The CDR3 runs to 13 residues. In germline, CDR1 is DFQATT, CDR2 SNEGSKA (reference sequence). The ends were cut back, 0 bases at V and 2 bases at J, with 7 bases in the middle. CDR3 in DNA: TGCAGTGCTAGAGATCAGCGCAACTATGGCTACACCTTC. Protein product: CSARDQRNYGYTF.

V and J are TRBV5-1 and TRBJ2-5, with D perhaps matching TRBD1 (6 bases). Trimming removed 4 bases at V and 4 bases at J, with 11 bases between. The CDR3 spans 13 residues. Germline CDR1 and CDR2: SGHRS and YFSETQ. The chain's CDR3 is CASSHGTRETQYF. CDR3 DNA sequence: TGCGCCAGCAGCCATGGGACAAGAGAGACCCAGTACTTC.

This chain joins TRBV27 and TRBJ1-1, with 7 positions matching TRBD1. V lost 2 bases to trimming and J lost 10 bases; unmatched junction nucleotides: 4. Germline assignment: CDR1 MNHEY and CDR2 SMNVEV (reference sequence). The CDR3 length is 12 residues. This CDR3 is CASSLPGTAAFF. The DNA of the CDR3 is TGTGCCAGCAGTTTACCGGGGACAGCAGCTTTCTTT.

V is TRBV19 and J is TRBJ1-4; a weak D match, TRBD1 (6 bases). V was shortened by 5 bases and J by 0 bases, with 10 bases between the two germline ends. The CDR3 is made up of 15 amino acids. Per germline, CDR1 LNHDA and CDR2 SQIVND (reference sequence). In DNA, the CDR3 is TGTGCCAGTAGTCCCGGACAGACAACTAATGAAAAACTGTTTTTT. Translating gives CASSPGQTTNEKLFF.

The chain is built from TRBV6-5 and TRBJ1-1; 8 bases agree with TRBD1. V gave up 5 bases and J gave up 0 bases; unmatched junction bases: 5. The CDR3 spans 15 residues. CDR1 and CDR2 from the germline V gene are MNHEY and SVGAGI. The CDR3 DNA reads as TGTGCCAGCAGTCCTCTGACAGGGGTGAACACTGAAGCTTTCTTT. It codes for CASSPLTGVNTEAFF.

The chain links TRBV20-1 to TRBJ2-5; the D is unclear. Trimming pared 3 bases from V and 1 base from J, leaving 9 bases between. The germline V gene encodes CDR1 DFQATT and CDR2 SNEGSKA (reference sequence). The CDR3 consists of 13 residues. CDR3: CSASTGPQETQYF. DNA of the CDR3: TGCAGTGCTAGTACCGGCCCCCAAGAGACCCAGTACTTC.

This clonotype was picked up a small number of times. This rearrangement joins TRBV20-1 to TRBJ1-1; 7 bases are a match to TRBD1. The CDR3 extends over 12 amino acids. V lost 6 bases, J lost 5 bases, and 6 bases stayed unmatched. Germline V lookup: CDR1 DFQATT, CDR2 SNEGSKA (reference sequence). CDR3 nucleotide sequence: TGCAGTGCAAACAGGGGAGGGACTGAAGCTTTCTTT. This sequence encodes CSANRGGTEAFF.

This clonotype was detected a few times. V gene TRBV6-5 combines with J gene TRBJ2-3, with TRBD2 as a possible D gene (6 bases). CDR3 length: 16 amino acids. V was cut by 10 bases and J by 2 bases, with 22 bases left in between. CDR1 and CDR2 from the germline V gene are MNHEY and SVGAGI. The CDR3 here is CATALRRARDTDTQYF. The CDR3 coding sequence is TGTGCCACAGCACTCAGGAGGGCGCGGGACACAGATACGCAGTATTTT.

This clonotype was seen at least ten times. The chain is built from TRBV6-1 and TRBJ2-1; no reliable D call. V lost 8 bases, J lost 7 bases, and 6 bases lay in between. The germline V gene has CDR1 MNHNS and CDR2 SASEGT. This CDR3 spans 10 amino acids. DNA of the CDR3: TGTGCCAGCGAGATGAATGAGCAGTTCTTC. Translation gives CASEMNEQFF.

This chain joins TRBV10-3 and TRBJ1-2; TRBD1 agrees at 7 bases. V gave up 0 bases and J gave up 4 bases; unmatched junction bases: 5. The CDR3 loop spans 15 amino acids. CDR1 and CDR2 (germline): ENHRY, SYGVKD. CDR3 loop: CAISESGTASYGYTF. CDR3 sequence (DNA): TGTGCCATCAGTGAGTCTGGGACAGCATCCTATGGCTACACCTTC.

This clonotype was detected a few times. The chain couples TRBV19 to TRBJ2-1; weak D call: TRBD2 (7 bases). The CDR3 runs to 16 residues. V lost 7 bases to trimming and J lost 1 base, with 17 bases between them. Germline V gene sequence: CDR1 LNHDA, CDR2 SQIVND (reference sequence). The CDR3 is CASMSGGGRSYNEQFF. The CDR3 DNA reads TGTGCCAGTATGTCAGGCGGGGGCAGATCCTACAATGAGCAGTTCTTC. The full variable domain, completed using reference TRBV19 and TRBJ2-1, is DGGITQSPKYLFRKEGQNVTLSCEQNLNHDAMYWYRQDPGQGLRLIYYSQIVNDFQKGDIAEGYSVSREKKESFPLTVTSAQKNPTAFYLCASMSGGGRSYNEQFFGPGTRLTVL.

This clonotype was seen a handful of times. The chain couples TRBV20-1 to TRBJ1-1; tentatively, D is TRBD1 (5 bases). The CDR3 runs to 13 residues. The ends were cut back, 5 bases at V and 1 base at J, with 11 bases in the middle. CDR1 is DFQATT, CDR2 SNEGSKA, per germline (reference sequence). For the CDR3, the DNA is TGCAGTGCTGCGACAGCCAGGAACACTGAAGCTTTCTTT. It yields the protein CSAATARNTEAFF.

This chain connects TRBV5-6 to TRBJ1-1; D is ambiguous. The CDR3 loop spans 13 amino acids. Germline CDR1 and CDR2: SGHDT and YYEEEE. V dropped 1 base and J dropped 7 bases, with 11 bases sitting between them. The CDR3, as DNA: TGTGCCAGCAGCTTGAATCCCAAGGGTGAAGCTTTCTTT. The encoded protein is CASSLNPKGEAFF.

This clonotype showed up just a few times. This chain joins TRBV20-1 and TRBJ2-7; D possibly corresponds to TRBD2 (7 bases). This CDR3 spans 15 amino acids. V lost 0 bases, J lost 1 base, and 13 bases lay in between. Looked up from germline, CDR1 is DFQATT and CDR2 is SNEGSKA (reference sequence). CDR3 DNA: TGCAGTGCTAGAGATGTTGGGGGGGCTTCCTACGAGCAGTACTTC. This codes for CSARDVGGASYEQYF.